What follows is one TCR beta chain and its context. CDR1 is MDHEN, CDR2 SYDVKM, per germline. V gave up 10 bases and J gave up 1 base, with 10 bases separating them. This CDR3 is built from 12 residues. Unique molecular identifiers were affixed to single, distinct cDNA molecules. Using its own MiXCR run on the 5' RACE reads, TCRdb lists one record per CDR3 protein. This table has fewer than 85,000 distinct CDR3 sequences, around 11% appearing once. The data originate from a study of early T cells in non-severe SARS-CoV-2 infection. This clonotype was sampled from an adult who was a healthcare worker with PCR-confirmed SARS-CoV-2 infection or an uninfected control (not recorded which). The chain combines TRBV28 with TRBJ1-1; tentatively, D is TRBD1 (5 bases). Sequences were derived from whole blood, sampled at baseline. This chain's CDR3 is CATAGSNTEAFF. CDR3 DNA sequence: TGTGCCACCGCAGGGTCGAACACTGAAGCTTTCTTT.